These 22 T cell receptor beta chains originate from one sample sequenced in a study of cytomegalovirus exposure and HLA in healthy donors. Primers: 60 Vbeta forward and 13 Jbeta reverse. Sequenced by immunoSEQ multiplex PCR; TCRdb stores in-frame clones only, minus some. The sample includes around 180,000 clones, roughly nine tenths seen only once; the top ten take over 0.2%. The sequenced sample consisted of PBMCs. The source is a girl under three years old in good health and CMV-seronegative.

The J gene is TRBJ2-7, the V gene TRBV10-1, with 11 bases lining up with TRBD2. V shed 4 bases and J 7 bases; nucleotides not matched to a gene: 9. The CDR3 is 15 amino acids. From germline, CDR1 is WNHNN and CDR2 SYGVQD (reference sequence). CDR3 region: CASSGSSGGRYEQYF. CDR3 DNA: TGCGCCAGCAGTGGTTCTAGCGGGGGGCGATATGAGCAGTACTTC.

The chain combines TRBV21-1 with TRBJ2-6; the table assigns TRBD1, which was not confirmed against the DNA. TRBV21-1 is listed as a pseudogene. The CDR3 is 14 residues long. CDR3 nucleotide sequence: TGTGCCAGCAGCACAGGGGGTGGGGCCAACGTCCTGACTTTC. Translation: CASSTGGGANVLTF.

The V gene is TRBV18, the J gene TRBJ2-1, with 9 bases aligning to TRBD2. Trimming cost V 3 bases and J 0 bases; bases outside gene matches: 3. CDR3 length: 16 amino acids. The V gene's germline CDR1 is KGHSH and CDR2 LQKENI. CDR3 in DNA: TGTGCCAGCTCACCCTTTAGCGGGAGCTCCTACAATGAGCAGTTCTTC. It is translated as CASSPFSGSSYNEQFF.

V gene TRBV11-2 combines with J gene TRBJ1-3; 7 nucleotides agree with TRBD1. The germline V gene encodes CDR1 SGHAT and CDR2 FQNNGV. V trimming: 0 bases; J trimming: 0 bases; junction bases outside the gene matches: 5. CDR3 length: 17 amino acids. CDR3 sequence reads: CASSLEGTAFSGNTIYF. The CDR3 coding sequence is TGTGCCAGCAGCTTAGAGGGGACAGCCTTCTCTGGAAACACCATATATTTT.

The chain is built from TRBV12-2 and TRBJ2-5; TRBD2 is the table's D call, not checked against the DNA. TRBV12-2 is tagged as a pseudogene. The CDR3 is 12 residues long. The CDR3 region has the DNA TGTGCAAGTCGATCCGTAAAAGAGACCCAGTACTTC. It is translated as CASRSVKETQYF.

This rearrangement joins TRBV12-5 to TRBJ1-2; D may be TRBD1 (5 bases). The CDR3 loop spans 17 amino acids. V lost 0 bases to trimming and J lost 6 bases, with 20 bases between them. Germline CDR1 is LGHNT and CDR2 is FRNRAP. The CDR3 DNA sequence: TGTGCTAGTGGTTTGGTACCTGGAGGGGCCGTAGGACATGGCTACACCTTC. This gives the protein CASGLVPGGAVGHGYTF.

V gene TRBV30 combines with J gene TRBJ1-1; D perhaps matches TRBD1 (5 bases). The V and J ends lost 4 bases and 5 bases respectively, with 14 bases between them. Germline CDR1 is GTSNPN and CDR2 is SVGIG (reference sequence). This CDR3 is 13 amino acids long. CDR3: CAWTRGMGTEAFF. The CDR3 DNA reads TGTGCCTGGACGCGGGGGATGGGTACTGAAGCTTTCTTT.

The V and J genes are TRBV9 and TRBJ2-5, with 14 bases identical to TRBD2. Germline assignment: CDR1 SGDLS and CDR2 YYNGEE. Trimming took 2 bases from V and 5 from J; bases not matched to a gene: 8. CDR3 size: 17 residues. CDR3: CASSVNRLAGGPETQYF. CDR3 nucleotide sequence: TGTGCCAGCAGCGTCAACCGACTAGCGGGAGGGCCGGAGACCCAGTACTTC.

This clone has a single count. V gene TRBV4-2 combines with J gene TRBJ1-6, with TRBD1 as a possible D gene (6 bases). This CDR3 contains 24 residues. Germline lookup yields CDR1 LGHNA and CDR2 YNFKEQ. Trimming stripped 2 bases from V and 0 bases from J, with 32 bases between. CDR3 in amino acids: CASSQTPALSGQPRKSSYNSPLHF. CDR3 nucleotide sequence: TGTGCCAGCAGCCAAACGCCCGCTTTATCTGGACAGCCGAGAAAGAGCTCCTATAATTCACCCCTCCACTTT.

This clone has more than one count but fewer than ten. The V and J genes are TRBV10-1 and TRBJ2-3; the D gene is possibly TRBD2 (6 bases). CDR1 is WNHNN, CDR2 SYGVQD, per germline (reference sequence). With 4 bases removed from V and 4 bases from J, the gap between germline ends came to 6 bases. CDR3 length: 12 residues. The CDR3 coding sequence is TGCGCCAGCAGTGGGGACTCAGATACGCAGTATTTT. Its protein is CASSGDSDTQYF.

This rearrangement joins TRBV4-1 to TRBJ2-1; TRBD2 agrees at 8 bases. CDR3 length: 17 amino acids. The V gene end was trimmed by 1 base and the J gene end by 0 bases; junction bases not matched to a gene: 5. Germline assignment: CDR1 MGHRA and CDR2 YSYEKL. CDR3 coding DNA: TGCGCCAGCAGCCAAGGAGCCGGGACTAGCTCCTACAATGAGCAGTTCTTC. Protein product: CASSQGAGTSSYNEQFF.

This rearrangement joins TRBV7-8 to TRBJ1-2; 8 nucleotides align to TRBD1. V lost 2 bases to trimming and J lost 10 bases; unmatched junction nucleotides: 9. This CDR3 region has 14 residues. Germline lookup yields CDR1 SGHVS and CDR2 FQNEAQ. In DNA form, the CDR3 reads TGTGCCAGCAGCTTAATTACCGGACAGGGTGACTACACCTTC. Encoded protein: CASSLITGQGDYTF. The full variable domain, completed using reference TRBV7-8 and TRBJ1-2, is GAGVSQSPRYKVAKRGQDVALRCDPISGHVSLFWYQQALGQGPEFLTYFQNEAQLDKSGLPSDRFFAERPEGSVSTLKIQRTQQEDSAVYLCASSLITGQGDYTFGSGTRLTVV.

As to this clone: Within the sample, other DNA sequences also encode this same CDR3. The chain has TRBV11-2 and TRBJ2-7; 8 nucleotides line up with TRBD1. The CDR3 loop spans 13 amino acids. J was trimmed by 4 bases and V by 1 base; bases with no gene match: 0. Germline V lookup: CDR1 SGHAT, CDR2 FQNNGV. CDR3 bases: TGTGCCAGCAGCTTAGGGACAGGGTACGAGCAGTACTTC. Translating it yields CASSLGTGYEQYF.

The V gene is TRBV6-5, the J gene TRBJ1-2, with 8 nucleotides matching TRBD1. V dropped 2 bases and J dropped 4; count of bases not matched to a gene: 3. Germline V gene lookup returns CDR1 MNHEY and CDR2 SVGAGI. The CDR3 runs to 14 residues. CDR3 sequence: CASSYDRGLYGYTF. The CDR3 DNA sequence: TGTGCCAGCAGTTACGACAGGGGACTCTATGGCTACACCTTC.

This chain joins TRBV7-9 and TRBJ1-5; D unclear. Trimming removed 7 bases at V and 2 bases at J, with 6 bases between. The CDR3 is 12 residues long. The germline V gene has CDR1 SEHNR and CDR2 FQNEAQ (reference sequence). The CDR3 region has the DNA TGTGCCAGCACCCGGGGCAATCAGCCCCAGCATTTT. Translation: CASTRGNQPQHF. The full variable domain, its missing parts supplied by reference TRBV7-9 and TRBJ1-5, is DTGVSQNPRHKITKRGQNVTFRCDPISEHNRLYWYRQTLGQGPEFLTYFQNEAQLEKSRLLSDRFSAERPKGSFSTLEIQRTEQGDSAMYLCASTRGNQPQHFGDGTRLSIL.

This clone was seen just once. Compared with germline, one end of the junction differs, possibly owing to a read error. The chain links TRBV7-9 to TRBJ2-5; possibly TRBD2 for D (5 bases). Germline CDR1 and CDR2: SEHNR and FQNEAQ (reference sequence). CDR3 length: 14 amino acids. CDR3 residues: CSSSLSGRGETQYF. The DNA for the CDR3 is TGTTCCAGCAGCTTGTCGGGCCGAGGGGAGACCCAGTACTTC.

The chain has TRBV6-5 and TRBJ2-7; the D is unclear. The V end was cut by 0 bases, the J end by 3 bases, with 12 bases between. The CDR3 covers 15 residues. Per germline, CDR1 MNHEY and CDR2 SVGAGI. Written as DNA, the CDR3 is TGTGCCAGCAGTTACTCGAGGCGACCCGGCTACGAGCAGTACTTC. Translating gives CASSYSRRPGYEQYF.

The V and J genes are TRBV29-1 and TRBJ2-6, with D perhaps TRBD2 (6 bases). The CDR3 contains 14 residues. Deletions cut 6 bases from V and 1 base from J, with 10 bases between. The germline V gene has CDR1 SQVTM and CDR2 ANQGSEA. The DNA of the CDR3 is TGCAGCGTCGGAGGGGAATCTGGGGCCAACGTCCTGACTTTC. Translation gives CSVGGESGANVLTF.

About this clone itself: At one end the junction does not follow the germline gene, possibly because of a read error. The V gene is TRBV7-9, the J gene TRBJ2-1, with D perhaps matching TRBD1 (6 bases). The CDR3 has 16 amino acids. From germline, CDR1 is SEHNR and CDR2 FQNEAQ (reference sequence). The CDR3 nucleotides read TGTTCCAGCAGCTTAGTCTCGGCAGGGGTATACAATGAGCAGTTCTTC. Its protein is CSSSLVSAGVYNEQFF.

The rearrangement uses TRBV7-2 and TRBJ1-1; D is perhaps TRBD1 (5 bases). The CDR3 consists of 15 residues. Trimming removed 3 bases at V and 1 base at J, with 12 bases between. Germline CDR1 is SGHTA and CDR2 is FQGNSA. The CDR3 here is CASSLYEQGNTEAFF. In DNA, the CDR3 is TGTGCCAGCAGCTTGTATGAGCAGGGGAACACTGAAGCTTTCTTT.

V gene TRBV4-3 combines with J gene TRBJ2-7, with no clear D. The V gene's germline CDR1 is LGHNA and CDR2 YSLEER. Trimming removed 7 bases at V and 3 bases at J, with 31 bases between. The CDR3 contains 19 residues. CDR3 region: CASTPKWSGSSPAFYEQYF. The CDR3 bases are TGCGCCAGCACCCCCAAGTGGAGTGGTAGCAGCCCTGCCTTCTACGAGCAGTACTTC.

Only a few counts were recorded for this clone. V and J are TRBV11-2 and TRBJ2-1; maybe TRBD2 (6 bases). Trimming shortened V by 2 bases and J by 1 base, and 12 bases separated the two germline ends. This CDR3 is 16 amino acids long. CDR1 and CDR2 from the germline V gene are SGHAT and FQNNGV. The CDR3 region is CASSLPSAVSYNEQFF. In DNA, the CDR3 is TGTGCCAGCAGCTTACCTAGCGCGGTATCCTACAATGAGCAGTTCTTC.